The 18 T cell receptor beta chains reported below all come from one sample, sequenced in a study of blood T cell repertoires in COVID-19. Data came from immunoSEQ multiplex PCR; TCRdb stores just in-frame clones and leaves some out. The data show 65,000 or so clones, with around 65% seen just once and roughly 49% held by the top ten. Input material: PBMCs or T cells enriched from blood (not recorded which). The receptors were sampled from an older woman who had been exposed to COVID-19.

V and J are TRBV6-6 and TRBJ2-5; tentatively, D is TRBD2 (5 bases). The CDR3 is 11 residues long. V was trimmed by 9 bases and J by 6 bases, leaving 11 bases between them. Germline V gene lookup returns CDR1 MNHNY and CDR2 SVGAGI (reference sequence). In nucleotides, the CDR3 is TGTGCCAGGAGAGGAGGAAAGACCCAGTACTTC. Encoded protein: CARRGGKTQYF.

This clone was seen repeatedly, ten times or more. The chain uses TRBV7-8 and TRBJ1-2; D is uncertain. From germline, CDR1 is SGHVS and CDR2 FQNEAQ. The CDR3 is made up of 15 amino acids. Trimming left V 8 bases short and J 0 bases short, with 16 bases between. CDR3 bases: TGTGCCAGCGTAAGAGGGCACGGAGCTAACTATGGCTACACCTTC. It yields the protein CASVRGHGANYGYTF.

This clone was seen a single time. The chain carries TRBV28 and TRBJ1-1, with D maybe TRBD1 (6 bases). The CDR3 sequence is 15 residues long. The V end lost 6 bases, the J end lost 5 bases, and 19 bases lay between the germline ends. Looked up from germline, CDR1 is MDHEN and CDR2 is SYDVKM. CDR3 sequence: CASRRDTVEFTEAFF. Written as DNA, the CDR3 is TGTGCCAGCAGACGGGACACTGTGGAGTTTACTGAAGCTTTCTTT.

This clone showed up just a few times. The chain recombines TRBV28 with TRBJ2-1; the match to TRBD2 covers 7 bases. The J segment lost 3 bases and the V segment lost 8 bases, leaving 10 bases of the junction unmatched. The CDR3 has 15 residues. Germline loops: CDR1 MDHEN, CDR2 SYDVKM. The CDR3 sequence is CASLGGKGSYNEQFF. CDR3 bases: TGTGCCAGCCTGGGGGGGAAGGGTAGCTACAATGAGCAGTTCTTC. The full variable domain, rest sourced from reference TRBV28 and TRBJ2-1, is DVKVTQSSRYLVKRTGEKVFLECVQDMDHENMFWYRQDPGLGLRLIYFSYDVKMKEKGDIPEGYSVSREKKERFSLILESASTNQTSMYLCASLGGKGSYNEQFFGPGTRLTVL.

This rearrangement joins TRBV10-3 to TRBJ1-6, with a possible D match to TRBD1 (6 bases). Germline V lookup: CDR1 ENHRY, CDR2 SYGVKD. The CDR3 loop spans 17 amino acids. Trimming stripped 7 bases from V and 0 bases from J, with 16 bases between. The CDR3 sequence is CAIMDREDSSYNSPLHF. CDR3 bases: TGTGCCATCATGGACAGAGAGGACAGCTCCTATAATTCACCCCTCCACTTT.

This chain's CDR3 is CATSRGPGTPGRPQHF. The CDR3 nucleotides are TGTGCCACCAGCAGAGGGCCCGGGACTCCCGGCCGGCCCCAGCATTTT. The J gene is TRBJ1-5, the V gene TRBV15; possibly TRBD1 for D (5 bases). The CDR3 sequence is 16 residues long. V lost 1 base and J lost 9, with 19 bases in between. Germline V gene sequence: CDR1 LNHNV, CDR2 YYDKDF (reference sequence).

The gene calls are TRBV18 and TRBJ2-1, with D possibly TRBD2 on 6 matching bases. Trimming took off 2 bases at V and 8 bases at J, with 10 bases between the two ends. Per germline, CDR1 KGHSH and CDR2 LQKENI. CDR3 length: 13 amino acids. The CDR3 region has the DNA TGTGCCAGCTCACCAGGGGGGTCCCATGAGCAGTTCTTC. Amino acids: CASSPGGSHEQFF.

This clone was seen many times. At the DNA level, this CDR3 is encoded by other sequences in the same sample as well. V gene TRBV18 combines with J gene TRBJ2-7, with 10 bases matching TRBD1. The V gene's germline CDR1 is KGHSH and CDR2 LQKENI. After removal of 2 bases from V and 6 bases from J, the junction contained 7 bases not matched to a gene. This CDR3 has 15 residues. CDR3 DNA: TGTGCCAGCTCACCAATCCCCGGGACAGGGGTCGAGCAGTACTTC. As protein: CASSPIPGTGVEQYF.

CDR3 sequence reads: CASSLAAGLNYGYTF. The CDR3, as DNA: TGCGCCAGCAGCTTGGCGGCAGGACTCAACTATGGCTACACCTTC. J is TRBJ1-2 and V is TRBV5-1; D is unclear. The V gene lost 0 bases and the J gene lost 2 bases, with 11 bases spanning the gap. The germline V gene has CDR1 SGHRS and CDR2 YFSETQ. The CDR3 loop spans 15 amino acids. The entire variable domain, with the rest obtained from reference TRBV5-1 and TRBJ1-2, is as follows: KAGVTQTPRYLIKTRGQQVTLSCSPISGHRSVSWYQQTPGQGLQFLFEYFSETQRNKGNFPGRFSGRQFSNSRSEMNVSTLELGDSALYLCASSLAAGLNYGYTFGSGTRLTVV.

Details on this clone: Being one base from a much bigger clone, this may be a read error. This rearrangement joins TRBV3-1 (or the pseudogene TRBV3-2) to TRBJ1-2; a possible D gene is TRBD1 (6 bases). Germline V lookup: CDR1 LGHDT, CDR2 YNNKEL (reference sequence). The CDR3 has 14 amino acids. Trimming removed 0 bases at V and 2 bases at J, with 7 bases between. In nucleotides, the CDR3 is TGTGCCAGCAGCCAAGAAACAGGGAACTATGGCTACACCTTC. This codes for CASSQETGNYGYTF.

This clone was seen a handful of times. The chain couples TRBV6-5 to TRBJ2-2, with 8 bases lining up with TRBD1. CDR3 length: 14 residues. Germline CDR1 is MNHEY and CDR2 is SVGAGI. V shed 5 bases and J 6 bases; nucleotides not matched to a gene: 5. CDR3 region: CASSQGAQAGELFF. For the CDR3, the DNA is TGTGCCAGCAGTCAGGGGGCGCAGGCCGGGGAGCTGTTTTTT.

The V gene is TRBV2, the J gene TRBJ2-7, with 9 bases aligning to TRBD1. From germline, CDR1 is SNHLY and CDR2 FYNNEI. The V gene end was trimmed by 9 bases and the J gene end by 4 bases; junction bases not matched to a gene: 4. The CDR3 contains 12 residues. CDR3 DNA sequence: TGTGCCAGTGACAGGGGGTATTACGAGCAGTACTTC. Its translation: CASDRGYYEQYF.

V usage is TRBV27 and J usage is TRBJ2-7; the match to TRBD1 covers 7 bases. The CDR3 covers 14 residues. The V gene end was trimmed by 6 bases and the J gene end by 2 bases; junction bases not matched to a gene: 7. The germline V gene has CDR1 MNHEY and CDR2 SMNVEV (reference sequence). CDR3 in DNA: TGTGCCAGCAGCCTTAGGGACAGAGCCTACGAGCAGTACTTC. Amino acid sequence: CASSLRDRAYEQYF.

This clone was found a few times. J is TRBJ1-1 and V is TRBV29-1, with a possible D match to TRBD1 (6 bases). V dropped 0 bases and J dropped 4 bases, with 15 bases sitting between them. The length of the CDR3 is 15 residues. CDR1 is SQVTM and CDR2 is ANQGSEA in the germline V gene. Written as DNA, the CDR3 is TGCAGCGTTGAAGACCCGGGACACAGCTTCACTGAAGCTTTCTTT. It is translated as CSVEDPGHSFTEAFF.

The chain recombines TRBV28 with TRBJ1-3; possibly TRBD1 for D (6 bases). Trimming left V 4 bases short and J 4 bases short, with 14 bases between. Germline V gene data show CDR1 as MDHEN and CDR2 as SYDVKM. CDR3 length: 15 residues. The CDR3 sequence: CASSSQGRLGNTIYF. CDR3 sequence (DNA): TGTGCCAGCAGTTCGCAGGGGCGATTGGGAAACACCATATATTTT.

This clone occurred a few times. CDR3 residues: CATSDPGLADYNEQFF. The DNA of the CDR3 is TGTGCCACCAGTGACCCCGGACTAGCGGATTACAATGAGCAGTTCTTC. V is TRBV24-1 and J is TRBJ2-1; TRBD2 aligns across 10 bases. This CDR3 region has 16 residues. Germline V lookup: CDR1 KGHDR, CDR2 SFDVKD. Trimming removed 4 bases from V and 4 bases from J; junction bases left unmatched: 6.

This chain joins TRBV4-2 and TRBJ2-3; 8 bases agree with TRBD2. Trimming cost V 0 bases and J 2 bases; bases outside gene matches: 7. Germline V gene data show CDR1 as LGHNA and CDR2 as YNFKEQ. CDR3 size: 17 residues. CDR3 bases: TGTGCCAGCAGCCAAGATTCGGGGGGGGTCACCACAGATACGCAGTATTTT. It encodes CASSQDSGGVTTDTQYF.

This chain joins TRBV28 and TRBJ1-2, with 9 bases lining up with TRBD1. V lost 6 bases and J lost 4; bases outside the gene matches: 15. CDR1 and CDR2 from the germline V gene are MDHEN and SYDVKM. The CDR3 length is 17 residues. CDR3 DNA sequence: TGTGCCAGCAGATCTCGGGACAGGGTGTTAATCGGCTATGGCTACACCTTC. This gives the protein CASRSRDRVLIGYGYTF.